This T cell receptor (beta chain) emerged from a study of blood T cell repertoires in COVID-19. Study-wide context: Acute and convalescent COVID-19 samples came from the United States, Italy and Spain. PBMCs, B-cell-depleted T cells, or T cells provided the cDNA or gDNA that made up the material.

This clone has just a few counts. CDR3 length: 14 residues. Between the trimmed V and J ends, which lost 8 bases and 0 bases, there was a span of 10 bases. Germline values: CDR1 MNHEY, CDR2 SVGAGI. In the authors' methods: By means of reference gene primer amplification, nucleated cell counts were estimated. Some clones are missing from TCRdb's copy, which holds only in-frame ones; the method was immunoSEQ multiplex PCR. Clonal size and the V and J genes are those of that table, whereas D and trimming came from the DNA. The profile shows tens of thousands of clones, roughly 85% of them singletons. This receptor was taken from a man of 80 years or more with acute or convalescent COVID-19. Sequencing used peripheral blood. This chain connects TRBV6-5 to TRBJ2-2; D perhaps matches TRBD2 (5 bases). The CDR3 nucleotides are TGTGCCAGCCGGACTGGGTCGAACACCGGGGAGCTGTTTTTT. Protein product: CASRTGSNTGELFF.